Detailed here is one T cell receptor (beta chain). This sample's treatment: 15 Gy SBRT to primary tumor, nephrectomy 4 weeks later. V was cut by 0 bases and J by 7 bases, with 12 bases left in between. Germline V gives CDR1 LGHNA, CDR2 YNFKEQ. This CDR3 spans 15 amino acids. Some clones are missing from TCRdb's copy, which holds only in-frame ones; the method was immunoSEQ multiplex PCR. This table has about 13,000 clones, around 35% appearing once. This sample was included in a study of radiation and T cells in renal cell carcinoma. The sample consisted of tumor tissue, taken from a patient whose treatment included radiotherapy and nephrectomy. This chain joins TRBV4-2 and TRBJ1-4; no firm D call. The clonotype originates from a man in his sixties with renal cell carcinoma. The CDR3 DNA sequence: TGTGCCAGCAGCCAAGATCAGCGGACTGTTGAAAAACTGTTTTTT. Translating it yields CASSQDQRTVEKLFF.